Detailed here is one T cell receptor beta chain. Its target is not known. This specimen belongs to a study of cytomegalovirus exposure and HLA in healthy donors. Study-level points and caveats: Later analysis identified a missense DCLRE1C variant that was linked to TCR beta V- and J-gene trimming.

The PCR ran on 60 Vbeta and 13 Jbeta primers. Profiling relied on immunoSEQ multiplex PCR, and the TCRdb table lists in-frame clones only, not all of them. In the table there are over 45,000 clones, roughly 83% of which are singletons. The CDR3 loop spans 14 amino acids. Per the germline V gene, CDR1 is SQVTM and CDR2 is ANQGSEA. This TCR came from a man in his thirties or forties in good health and CMV-seronegative. The chain couples TRBV29-1 to TRBJ2-5, with 9 bases lining up with TRBD1. The J call may be faulty, since TRBJ2-7 better matches the DNA end. The sample comprised PBMCs. CDR3 sequence (DNA): TGCAGCGTTGGAGGGACAGGGTTAACCTACGAGCAGTACTTC. Protein product: CSVGGTGLTYEQYF.